One sample yielded the 29 T cell receptor beta chains listed below, sequenced in a study of regulatory T cells in long-lasting Graves disease. With iRepertoire HTBI primers and Arm-PCR of CDR3 regions, TCR beta libraries were built. TCRdb fed the multiplex PCR reads into MiXCR, producing one record per CDR3 protein. The table lists 500,000 to 700,000 distinct CDR3 sequences, around 30% of them singletons. The time point here: persistent/refractory GD, antithyroid drugs over 5 years with positive TRAb. Researchers made the TCR library from RNA that was extracted from PBMCs. The source was peripheral blood mononuclear cells (PBMCs), collected when the disease was refractory, from a patient treated with antithyroid drugs. All receptors come from a female donor with Graves disease.

This clonotype came up many times. V is TRBV28 and J is TRBJ1-1; D call uncertain. Germline assignment: CDR1 MDHEN and CDR2 SYDVKM. The V and J ends lost 3 bases and 6 bases respectively, with 11 bases between them. CDR3 size: 13 residues. The CDR3 DNA sequence: TGTGCCAGCAGTTTGGGTTACGTCGCTGAAGCTTTCTTT. It encodes CASSLGYVAEAFF. Based on the CDR3 plus reference TRBV28 and TRBJ1-1, the full variable domain is DVKVTQSSRYLVKRTGEKVFLECVQDMDHENMFWYRQDPGLGLRLIYFSYDVKMKEKGDIPEGYSVSREKKERFSLILESASTNQTSMYLCASSLGYVAEAFFGQGTRLTVV.

This rearrangement joins TRBV6-1 to TRBJ1-2; 7 bases align to TRBD1. The CDR3 runs to 14 residues. V was pared by 9 bases and J by 4 bases, with 11 bases of the junction left unmatched. Germline-derived CDR1 and CDR2 are MNHNS and SASEGT. The CDR3 region has the DNA TGTGCCAGTAGAACCGCCGGGACAGTCTATGGCTACACCTTC. It translates to CASRTAGTVYGYTF.

Worth noting for this clonotype: One end of the junction fails to match germline, which may point to a read error. The chain has TRBV7-2 and TRBJ1-5; the D is unclear. Germline V gives CDR1 SGHTA, CDR2 FQGNSA. CDR3 size: 14 residues. CDR3 coding DNA: TGTGCCAGCAGCTTAGGCCAGGCGAATCCGCCCCAGCATTTT. This codes for CASSLGQANPPQHF.

The chain couples TRBV6-1 to TRBJ2-4, with a weak D call TRBD2 (5 bases). The ends were cut back, 7 bases at V and 5 bases at J, with 24 bases in the middle. The CDR3 is 17 residues long. Germline-derived CDR1 and CDR2 are MNHNS and SASEGT. The CDR3 bases are TGTGCCAGCACCGACGAATTTACGGGGAGAGGAGAAAACATTCAGTACTTC. Amino acid sequence: CASTDEFTGRGENIQYF.

The J gene is TRBJ2-5, the V gene TRBV6-1; D is perhaps TRBD2 (6 bases). There are 17 residues in the CDR3. Germline CDR1 and CDR2: MNHNS and SASEGT. The V and J ends lost 6 bases and 5 bases respectively, with 25 bases between them. CDR3 amino acids: CASRKDTRRAILETQYF. In DNA, the CDR3 is TGTGCCAGCAGGAAGGACACGAGGAGGGCCATTCTTGAGACCCAGTACTTC.

V usage is TRBV7-8 and J usage is TRBJ2-3, with D possibly matching TRBD2 (6 bases). V gave up 1 base and J gave up 0 bases, with 11 bases separating them. Germline-derived CDR1 and CDR2 are SGHVS and FQNEAQ. The CDR3 is 16 residues long. The CDR3 region is CASSLGAGMSTDTQYF. DNA of the CDR3: TGTGCCAGCAGCTTAGGTGCGGGAATGAGCACAGATACGCAGTATTTT. Together with reference TRBV7-8 and TRBJ2-3, the CDR3 gives the full variable domain: GAGVSQSPRYKVAKRGQDVALRCDPISGHVSLFWYQQALGQGPEFLTYFQNEAQLDKSGLPSDRFFAERPEGSVSTLKIQRTQQEDSAVYLCASSLGAGMSTDTQYFGPGTRLTVL.

This rearrangement joins TRBV7-9 to TRBJ2-7, with D possibly being TRBD2 (6 bases). The CDR3 totals 15 residues. Germline CDR1 and CDR2: SEHNR and FQNEAQ (reference sequence). Trimming removed 4 bases from V and 6 bases from J, with 19 bases in between. DNA for the CDR3: TGTGCCAGCAGCTCCTCCCGGGACTTAGGGTTCGAGCAGTACTTC. Protein product: CASSSSRDLGFEQYF.

This clonotype was recorded a few times. The chain uses TRBV7-9 and TRBJ2-5; TRBD1 matches 7 bases. The CDR3 loop spans 14 amino acids. Per the germline V gene, CDR1 is SEHNR and CDR2 is FQNEAQ (reference sequence). V trimming: 6 bases; J trimming: 2 bases; junction bases outside the gene matches: 6. CDR3 loop: CASRFDRDQETQYF. The CDR3 DNA follows: TGTGCCAGCAGGTTTGACAGGGATCAAGAGACCCAGTACTTC.

The chain recombines TRBV15 with TRBJ2-6, with TRBD1 identical over 11 bases. Germline loops: CDR1 LNHNV, CDR2 YYDKDF (reference sequence). This CDR3 has 19 residues. The J segment lost 0 bases and the V segment lost 2 bases, leaving 6 bases of the junction unmatched. DNA for the CDR3: TGTGCCACCAGCAGAAGGGGACAGGGGGTGAGCTCTGGGGCCAACGTCCTGACTTTC. It yields the protein CATSRRGQGVSSGANVLTF.

Ten or more counts support this clonotype. The V call is TRBV11-2, the J call TRBJ2-5; a weak D match, TRBD1 (6 bases). The germline V gene encodes CDR1 SGHAT and CDR2 FQNNGV. V was clipped by 4 bases and J by 2 bases, with 17 bases between them. CDR3 length: 16 residues. The CDR3 DNA follows: TGTGCCAGCAGCTGGGATGGACAGACCTATCAAGAGACCCAGTACTTC. Translating gives CASSWDGQTYQETQYF.

This clonotype was observed many times. The J gene is TRBJ1-2, the V gene TRBV27, with D possibly being TRBD1 (6 bases). The CDR3 has 15 amino acids. Trimming removed 2 bases from V and 4 bases from J, with 14 bases in between. The germline V gene encodes CDR1 MNHEY and CDR2 SMNVEV (reference sequence). The CDR3 region is CASSLSGGLGYGYTF. CDR3 DNA: TGTGCCAGCAGTTTAAGTGGGGGCTTAGGCTATGGCTACACCTTC.

The table lists this clonotype with a few counts. V is TRBV6-1 and J is TRBJ1-1, with 7 bases fitting TRBD1. CDR1 MNHNS and CDR2 SASEGT come from the germline V gene. V was pared by 5 bases and J by 2 bases, with 8 bases of the junction left unmatched. The length of the CDR3 is 15 residues. The CDR3 bases are TGTGCCAGCAGTACCGGGGGAGGGGGCAACACTGAAGCTTTCTTT. Translating gives CASSTGGGGNTEAFF.

The chain is built from TRBV4-1 and TRBJ2-7; tentatively, D is TRBD1 (5 bases). This CDR3 is 15 amino acids long. Germline assignment: CDR1 MGHRA and CDR2 YSYEKL. Trimming took 0 bases from V and 0 from J, leaving 9 bases between them. CDR3 amino acids: CASSQEGASSYEQYF. CDR3 nucleotides: TGCGCCAGCAGCCAAGAAGGGGCGTCCTCCTACGAGCAGTACTTC.

This clonotype was detected only a few times. Written as DNA, the CDR3 is TGTGCCAGCAGCCCTTTGCGGTTACCGAACACCGGGGAGCTGTTTTTT. It codes for CASSPLRLPNTGELFF. The rearrangement links TRBV5-6 to TRBJ2-2; D remains unclear. Germline V gene data show CDR1 as SGHDT and CDR2 as YYEEEE. This CDR3 is 16 amino acids long. Trimming pared 4 bases from V and 0 bases from J, leaving 13 bases between.

The chain carries TRBV6-1 and TRBJ2-7, with D possibly TRBD2 on 5 matching bases. The CDR3 loop spans 16 amino acids. Germline assignment: CDR1 MNHNS and CDR2 SASEGT. Trimming cost V 5 bases and J 0 bases, with 17 bases left between them. CDR3 in amino acids: CASSPSWVSISYEQYF. As DNA, the CDR3 is TGTGCCAGCAGTCCTAGCTGGGTTTCCATCTCCTACGAGCAGTACTTC.

The rearrangement joins TRBV6-1 to TRBJ1-1, with a tentative D call TRBD1 (5 bases). The V gene's germline CDR1 is MNHNS and CDR2 SASEGT. The CDR3 loop spans 15 amino acids. Trimming pared 7 bases from V and 0 bases from J, leaving 15 bases between. The CDR3: CASNDRRQMNTEAFF. CDR3 DNA: TGTGCCAGCAACGACCGGAGACAGATGAACACTGAAGCTTTCTTT.

This clonotype was recorded a few times. V gene TRBV7-8 combines with J gene TRBJ1-4; D is unclear. The CDR3 runs to 15 residues. The germline V gene has CDR1 SGHVS and CDR2 FQNEAQ. V was pared by 1 base and J by 5 bases, with 11 bases between. The CDR3 region is CASSLVDNRNEKLFF. The CDR3 DNA follows: TGTGCCAGCAGCTTAGTAGACAATCGGAATGAAAAACTGTTTTTT.

V gene TRBV11-2 combines with J gene TRBJ1-1, with 7 bases identical to TRBD1. Germline V lookup: CDR1 SGHAT, CDR2 FQNNGV. V lost 5 bases, J lost 0 bases, and 12 bases stayed unmatched. There are 17 residues in the CDR3. The CDR3 protein is CASSPRQGSSLNTEAFF. CDR3 DNA sequence: TGTGCCAGCAGCCCCAGACAGGGTTCTAGCCTGAACACTGAAGCTTTCTTT.

The chain combines TRBV29-1 with TRBJ1-6; no clear D gene. V was shortened by 5 bases and J by 8 bases, with 13 bases between the two germline ends. The CDR3 is 13 residues long. CDR1 is SQVTM and CDR2 is ANQGSEA in the germline V gene. The CDR3 region is CSVLTRRDSPLHF. The CDR3 coding sequence is TGCAGCGTTCTGACACGTCGGGATTCACCCCTCCACTTT. The full variable domain, its missing parts supplied by reference TRBV29-1 and TRBJ1-6, is SAVISQKPSRDICQRGTSLTIQCQVDSQVTMMFWYRQQPGQSLTLIATANQGSEATYESGFVIDKFPISRPNLTFSTLTVSNMSPEDSSIYLCSVLTRRDSPLHFGNGTRLTVT.

Only a few counts were recorded for this clonotype. The chain combines TRBV27 with TRBJ2-5; weak D call: TRBD2 (7 bases). The CDR3 spans 16 residues. V was trimmed by 3 bases and J by 0 bases, leaving 14 bases between them. From germline, CDR1 is MNHEY and CDR2 SMNVEV (reference sequence). CDR3 bases: TGTGCCAGCAGTTTCCGGGGGGCCCCGTACCAAGAGACCCAGTACTTC. This encodes CASSFRGAPYQETQYF.

This clonotype has more than one count but fewer than ten. Here the CDR3 DNA reads TGTGCCAGCTCGGGACAGGGGAACGAGCAGTACTTC. Translating it yields CASSGQGNEQYF. The genes are TRBV30 and TRBJ2-7, with 10 nucleotides matching TRBD1. The CDR3 has 12 residues. The V gene end was trimmed by 8 bases and the J gene end by 5 bases; junction bases not matched to a gene: 6. Germline V gives CDR1 GTSNPN, CDR2 SVGIG (reference sequence).

The chain couples TRBV30 to TRBJ2-7, with 9 bases matching TRBD1. Germline-derived CDR1 and CDR2 are GTSNPN and SVGIG (reference sequence). The CDR3 length is 13 residues. V lost 5 bases to trimming and J lost 6 bases; unmatched junction nucleotides: 8. CDR3 in amino acids: CAWETGGGSEQYF. In nucleotides, the CDR3 is TGTGCCTGGGAGACAGGGGGGGGCTCCGAGCAGTACTTC.

The chain uses TRBV19 and TRBJ1-5; 7 bases are a match to TRBD1. The CDR3 totals 15 residues. J was trimmed by 1 base and V by 7 bases; bases with no gene match: 7. Germline CDR1 reads LNHDA; CDR2 reads SQIVND (reference sequence). The CDR3 DNA sequence: TGTGCCAGTAATCCTGACAGGGCCAGCAATCAGCCCCAGCATTTT. Residues: CASNPDRASNQPQHF.

This clonotype has a handful of counts. The chain couples TRBV11-3 to TRBJ1-6, with TRBD1 as a possible D gene (5 bases). V lost 3 bases and J 10 bases, leaving 13 bases between the germline ends. There are 14 residues in the CDR3. Germline CDR1 reads SGHNT; CDR2 reads YENEEA. As DNA, the CDR3 is TGTGCCAGCAGCTTCGGGACGGCGGAATCACCCCTCCACTTT. Translating gives CASSFGTAESPLHF.

In this sample, this clonotype turned up a few times. This chain connects TRBV25-1 to TRBJ1-2; 7 bases align to TRBD1. The ends lost 6 bases at V and 9 bases at J; junction bases unmatched: 7. Germline V lookup: CDR1 MGHDK, CDR2 SYGVNS. The CDR3 contains 12 residues. CDR3 in amino acids: CASRGQASSYTF. The CDR3 bases are TGTGCCAGCAGAGGACAGGCCTCGAGCTACACCTTC.

The chain recombines TRBV5-1 with TRBJ2-2; tentative D call: TRBD1 (6 bases). The V gene's germline CDR1 is SGHRS and CDR2 YFSETQ. Trimming shortened V by 2 bases and J by 2 bases, and 13 bases separated the two germline ends. This CDR3 has 16 amino acids. The CDR3, as DNA: TGCGCCAGCAGCTTCAGGGGTTCGGGCAACACCGGGGAGCTGTTTTTT. Translating it yields CASSFRGSGNTGELFF.

This clonotype was found a few times. This chain joins TRBV6-1 and TRBJ1-5; the D gene is possibly TRBD1 (5 bases). The CDR3 contains 15 residues. The V gene lost 1 base and the J gene lost 6 bases, with 13 bases spanning the gap. Germline V gene data show CDR1 as MNHNS and CDR2 as SASEGT. The CDR3 protein is CASSEGVSGFQPQHF. CDR3 bases: TGTGCCAGCAGTGAAGGGGTATCAGGGTTTCAGCCCCAGCATTTT.

The V call is TRBV6-2 or TRBV6-3, the J call TRBJ1-2; TRBD1 matches 7 bases. The length of the CDR3 is 15 residues. Trimming cost V 4 bases and J 4 bases; bases outside gene matches: 9. Germline V gene lookup returns CDR1 MNHEY and CDR2 SVGEGT. The CDR3 spells CASSFPGTAGYGYTF. In nucleotides, the CDR3 is TGTGCCAGCAGTTTCCCCGGGACAGCAGGCTATGGCTACACCTTC.

The table lists this clonotype with a few counts. The chain uses TRBV5-1 and TRBJ2-7, with 8 nucleotides matching TRBD2. The trim removed 4 bases at V and 5 bases at J, leaving 17 bases unmatched. The CDR3 is 17 amino acids. Germline lookup yields CDR1 SGHRS and CDR2 YFSETQ. The CDR3 DNA reads TGCGCCAGCAGCCCAAGACCTAGCGGGCCCATGAACCACGAGCAGTACTTC. Its translation is CASSPRPSGPMNHEQYF. Based on the CDR3 plus reference TRBV5-1 and TRBJ2-7, the full variable domain is KAGVTQTPRYLIKTRGQQVTLSCSPISGHRSVSWYQQTPGQGLQFLFEYFSETQRNKGNFPGRFSGRQFSNSRSEMNVSTLELGDSALYLCASSPRPSGPMNHEQYFGPGTRLTVT.